The T cell receptor (beta chain) under discussion was sequenced for a study of T-cell reconstitution after alpha-beta-depleted transplantation in children. This clonotype has ten or more counts. Unique molecular identifiers were incorporated during preparation of the TCRbeta library. TCRdb re-called the PCR reads with MiXCR, one entry per CDR3 protein. The repertoire holds 200,000 to 250,000 distinct CDR3 sequences, with under 9.5% as singletons. Germline assignment: CDR1 LNHNV and CDR2 YYDKDF (reference sequence). With 0 bases removed from V and 7 bases from J, the gap between germline ends came to 16 bases. CDR3 length: 15 amino acids.

This material consisted of PBMCs, mostly from graft donor cells, taken 180 days after TCRalphabeta/CD19-depleted stem cell transplant. This chain links TRBV15 with TRBJ2-7; D is undetermined. This sequence was found in a male patient younger than 18 who had a stem cell transplant for acute lymphoblastic leukemia, so the T cells may come from the graft donor. The CDR3 region is CATSREGHPLREQYF. The CDR3 bases are TGTGCCACCAGCAGAGAGGGCCATCCTCTTAGGGAGCAGTACTTC.